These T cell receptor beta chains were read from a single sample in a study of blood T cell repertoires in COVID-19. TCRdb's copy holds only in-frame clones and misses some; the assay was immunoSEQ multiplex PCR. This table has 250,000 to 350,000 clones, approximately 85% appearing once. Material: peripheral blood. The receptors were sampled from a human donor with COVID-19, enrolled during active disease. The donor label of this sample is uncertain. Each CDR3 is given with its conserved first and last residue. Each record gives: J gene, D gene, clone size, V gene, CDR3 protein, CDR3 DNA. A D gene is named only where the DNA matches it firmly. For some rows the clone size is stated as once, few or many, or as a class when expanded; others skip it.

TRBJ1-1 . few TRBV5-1 CASSSQANTEAFF TGCGCCAGCAGCTCGCAGGCGAACACTGAAGCTTTCTTT
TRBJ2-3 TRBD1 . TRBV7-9 CASSARDRGTDTQYF TGTGCCAGCAGCGCCCGGGACAGGGGAACAGATACGCAGTATTTT
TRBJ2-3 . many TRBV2 CASSLRGEGDTQYF TGTGCCAGCAGTTTAAGGGGGGAGGGGGATACGCAGTATTTT
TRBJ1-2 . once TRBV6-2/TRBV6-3 CASSGTVRGSGYTF TGTGCCAGCAGTGGGACGGTCAGGGGAAGTGGCTACACCTTC
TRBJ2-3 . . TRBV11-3 CASSQRSGGITDTQYF TGTGCCAGCAGCCAACGTTCGGGGGGCATCACAGATACGCAGTATTTT
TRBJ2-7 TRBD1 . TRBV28 CASSGWDRGNEQYF TGTGCCAGCAGTGGGTGGGACAGGGGTAACGAGCAGTACTTC
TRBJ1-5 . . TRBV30 CAWGLGGNGNQPQHF TGTGCCTGGGGTTTGGGGGGGAACGGCAATCAGCCCCAGCATTTT
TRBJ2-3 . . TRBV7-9 CASSRYIEDTQYF TGTGCCAGCAGCCGCTATATTGAGGATACGCAGTATTTT
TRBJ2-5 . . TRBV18 CASSRRGGQETQYF TGTGCCAGCTCACGAAGAGGAGGGCAAGAGACCCAGTACTTC
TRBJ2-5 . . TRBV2 CASSEARDYQETQYF TGTGCCAGCAGTGAAGCCCGGGACTACCAAGAGACCCAGTACTTC
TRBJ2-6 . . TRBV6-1 CASSEGRAGANVLTF TGTGCCAGCAGTGAGGGCAGAGCTGGGGCCAACGTCCTGACTTTC
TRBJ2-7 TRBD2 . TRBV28 CASILGASGSWEQYF TGTGCCAGCATCCTAGGGGCTAGCGGGAGTTGGGAGCAGTACTTC
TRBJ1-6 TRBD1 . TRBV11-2 CASSLGPGQGANSPLHF TGTGCCAGCAGCTTAGGCCCGGGACAGGGGGCCAATTCACCCCTCCACTTT
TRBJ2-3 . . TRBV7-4 CASSSPLSGPSTDTQYF TGTGCCAGCAGCTCGCCCTTGAGCGGGCCTAGCACAGATACGCAGTATTTT
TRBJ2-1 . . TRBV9 CASSVGRGDYNEQFF TGTGCCAGCAGCGTCGGCAGGGGAGATTACAATGAGCAGTTCTTC
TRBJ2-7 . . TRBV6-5 CASSLELAVTNEQYF TGTGCCAGCAGTCTTGAGTTGGCGGTGACGAACGAGCAGTACTTC
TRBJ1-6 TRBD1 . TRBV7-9 CASRSDRGNSPLHF TGTGCCAGCAGATCGGACAGGGGTAATTCACCCCTCCACTTT
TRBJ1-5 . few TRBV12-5 CASGYGSPGGDQPQHF TGTGCTAGTGGTTACGGGTCCCCGGGGGGAGATCAGCCCCAGCATTTT
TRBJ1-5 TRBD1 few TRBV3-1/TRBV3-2 CASSQGTGEQPQHF TGTGCCAGCAGCCAAGGGACAGGGGAACAGCCCCAGCATTTT
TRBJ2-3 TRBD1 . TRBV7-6 CASSLSQPGQITDTQYF TGTGCCAGCAGCTTATCCCAGCCGGGACAGATCACAGATACGCAGTATTTT
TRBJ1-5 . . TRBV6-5 CASGRGGTSNQPQHF TGTGCCAGCGGGAGGGGGGGGACGAGCAATCAGCCCCAGCATTTT
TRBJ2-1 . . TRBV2 CALGTSNNEQFF TGTGCCCTCGGAACTAGCAACAATGAGCAGTTCTTC
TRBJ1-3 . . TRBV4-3 CASSPTWEGSGNTIYF TGCGCCAGCAGCCCCACTTGGGAGGGGTCTGGAAACACCATATATTTT
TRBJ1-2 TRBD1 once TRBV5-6 CASSPRPGTVANYGYTF TGTGCCAGCAGCCCACGTCCCGGGACAGTCGCTAACTATGGCTACACCTTC
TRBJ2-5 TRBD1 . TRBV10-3 CAISRQGIETQYF TGTGCCATCAGTCGACAGGGGATAGAGACCCAGTACTTC
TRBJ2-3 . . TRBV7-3 CASSSTSLLSDTQYF TGTGCCAGCAGCTCGACTAGTCTTCTCTCAGATACGCAGTATTTT
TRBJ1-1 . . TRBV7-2 CASSASGEGAGTEAFF TGTGCCAGCAGCGCCTCAGGGGAAGGGGCCGGCACTGAAGCTTTCTTT
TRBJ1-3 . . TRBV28 CASSIPEQTIDRYRNTIYF TGTGCCAGCAGTATACCGGAACAGACCATCGACAGATATCGAAACACCATATATTTT
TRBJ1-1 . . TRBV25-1 CASSAPWESFEAFF TGTGCCAGCAGTGCCCCCTGGGAGTCCTTTGAAGCTTTCTTT
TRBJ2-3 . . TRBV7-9 CASAPGSPVTDTQYF TGTGCCAGCGCCCCGGGTTCACCCGTCACAGATACGCAGTATTTT
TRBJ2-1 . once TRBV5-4 CASSLDGVVYNEQFF TGTGCCAGCAGCTTGGATGGAGTCGTTTACAATGAGCAGTTCTTC
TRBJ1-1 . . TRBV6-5 CASSYPGTRTEAFF TGTGCCAGCAGTTACCCCGGGACTAGAACTGAAGCTTTCTTT
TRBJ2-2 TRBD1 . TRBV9 CASSVVTGATGELFF TGTGCCAGCAGCGTAGTGACAGGGGCCACCGGGGAGCTGTTTTTT
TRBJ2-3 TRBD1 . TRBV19 CASKQFPGTGGEGADTQYF TGTGCCAGCAAACAATTTCCCGGGACAGGGGGCGAGGGGGCAGATACGCAGTATTTT
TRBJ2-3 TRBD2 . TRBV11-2 CASSLERGSTDTQYF TGTGCCAGCAGCTTGGAGCGGGGTAGCACAGATACGCAGTATTTT
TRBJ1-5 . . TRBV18 CASSPRRGQPQHF TGTGCCAGCTCACCACGGAGGGGACAGCCCCAGCATTTT
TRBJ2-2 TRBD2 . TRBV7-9 CASTLRGGGGELFF TGTGCCAGCACCCTGCGCGGCGGGGGCGGGGAGCTGTTTTTT
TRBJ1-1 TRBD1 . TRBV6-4 CASSMTGETEAFF TGTGCCAGCAGTATGACAGGGGAAACTGAAGCTTTCTTT
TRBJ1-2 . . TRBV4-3 CASSPQETANIYGYTF TGCGCCAGCAGCCCCCAAGAGACAGCCAATATATATGGCTACACCTTC
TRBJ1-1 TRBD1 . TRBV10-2 CASRDRGTEAFF TGCGCCAGCAGGGACAGGGGTACTGAAGCTTTCTTT
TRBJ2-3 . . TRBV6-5 CASTTGQRGTDTQYF TGTGCCAGCACCACGGGACAACGAGGTACAGATACGCAGTATTTT
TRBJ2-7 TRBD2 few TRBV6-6 CASSWSGLSYEQYF TGTGCCAGCAGTTGGTCGGGACTATCCTACGAGCAGTACTTC